This TCR beta chain came from a study of CXCR3-negative and CXCR3-positive naive CD8 T cells (dated 2019 in TCRdb). In the study overall: In total, approximately 130 million TRB reads were obtained, corresponding to roughly 1.5 +/- 0.3 million reads per library. For the TRBV-TRBJ cluster analysis, the naive subsets came from 5 donors, while the memory cells came from 3 donors. Data from about 10 donors, pooled across two independent experiments, went into the diversity and physicochemical repertoire analyses. What the study reported, not specific to this receptor: Freshly isolated PBMCs were used for most assays because CXCR3 expression went down partially after cryopreservation. TRB CDR3s from CXCR3-positive naive cells showed higher hydrophobicity (lower Kidera factor 4), lower energy, and higher strength and volume indices than CXCR3-negative naive cells. Surface CD5, linked to self-reactivity in mice, was comparable between naive subsets; TCR interaction strength was therefore also inferred from TRB CDR3 physicochemical properties. TRBV-TRBJ usage was similar between naive CXCR3-negative and CXCR3-positive cells from the same donor, while memory cells showed distinct patterns. Both naive subsets had comparably high repertoire diversity, while memory CD8+ T cells had much lower repertoire diversity.

For this clonotype: Which antigen it targets is not known.

CDR3 length: 18 amino acids, cysteine to phenylalanine. No DNA sequence was recorded. CDR1 MNHEY and CDR2 SMNVEV are derived from the germline V gene (reference sequence). For each CD8+ T cell subset, flow sorting was done in triplicate, and under 350,000 cells per subset went directly into RLT lysis buffer. To exclude memory contaminants, naive CD8+ T cells were stringently defined as CD45RO-CCR7+CD27+CD95-. Standard density gradient centrifugation was used to isolate peripheral blood mononuclear cells from buffy coats. A FACSAria III was used to flow-sort naive CXCR3-negative and CXCR3-positive CD8+ T cells. Total RNA was extracted from sorted cells with an RNeasy Mini Kit. Sequenced using a NextSeq 550. The Human TCR Profiling Kit (MiLaboratory) was used to make UMI-labeled 5' RACE TRB cDNA libraries. cDNA synthesis used the entire amount of extracted RNA, and PCR amplification then used the entire amount of cDNA produced. Libraries were prepared in parallel with an identical number of PCR cycles. Per the authors' processing: With a minimum of two reads required per UMI, MIGEC and MiXCR pulled out about 52,000 +/- 9,100 unique UMI-labeled TRB cDNA molecules from each library. An average of about 40,000 +/- 10,000 functional in-frame TRB CDR3 nucleotide clonotypes without stop codons was found per library. Diversity metrics, including normalized Shannon-Wiener and Chao1, were computed in VDJtools after downsampling to 5000 UMI-labeled TRB molecules per sample. VDJtools was used to calculate clonotype-size-weighted physicochemical properties of the central five CDR3 residues, namely interaction energy, strength, volume and Kidera factor 4. TCRdb reprocessed the raw reads; every CDR3 protein sequence is a single record, and DNA is not supplied. TCRdb, not the authors, supplied the V and J calls. This sample's clone table shows 85,000 to 120,000 distinct CDR3 sequences. The top ten constitute more than 0.35% of the sample.

This clonotype was obtained from a human donor in good health. Some clones in this sample may be carry-over from other donors' samples. Sequenced material: naive CXCR3+ CD8+ T cells from blood. The intended sense of this specimen's cell subset or site label: CD45RO-CCR7+CD27+CD95- naive CD8+ T cells expressing CXCR3 (TNR3+). The chain is made from TRBV27 and TRBJ2-7; the TRBD1 assignment by TCRdb is unverifiable without DNA. This receptor carries the CDR3 CASSQLPGQGNWSYEQYF.